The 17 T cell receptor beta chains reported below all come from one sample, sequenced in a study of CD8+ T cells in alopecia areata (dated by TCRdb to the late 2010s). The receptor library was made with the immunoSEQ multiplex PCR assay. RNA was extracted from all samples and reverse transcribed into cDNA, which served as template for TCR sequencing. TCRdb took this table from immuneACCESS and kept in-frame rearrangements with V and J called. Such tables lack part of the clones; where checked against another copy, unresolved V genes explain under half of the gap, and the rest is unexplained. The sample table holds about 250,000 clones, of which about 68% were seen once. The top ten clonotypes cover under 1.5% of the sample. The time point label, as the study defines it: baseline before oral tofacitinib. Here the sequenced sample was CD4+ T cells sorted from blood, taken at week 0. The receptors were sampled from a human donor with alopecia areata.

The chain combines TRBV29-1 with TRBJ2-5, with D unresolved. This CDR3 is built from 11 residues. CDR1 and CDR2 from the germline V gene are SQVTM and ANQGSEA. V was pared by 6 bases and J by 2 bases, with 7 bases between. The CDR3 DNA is TGCAGCGTGCAGCCGCAAGAGACCCAGTACTTC. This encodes CSVQPQETQYF.

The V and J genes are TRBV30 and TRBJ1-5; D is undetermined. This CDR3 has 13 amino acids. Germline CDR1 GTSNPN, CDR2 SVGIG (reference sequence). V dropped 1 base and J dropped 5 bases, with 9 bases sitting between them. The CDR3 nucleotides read TGTGCCTGGAGTGGAGGGTATGATCAGCCCCAGCATTTT. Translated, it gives CAWSGGYDQPQHF.

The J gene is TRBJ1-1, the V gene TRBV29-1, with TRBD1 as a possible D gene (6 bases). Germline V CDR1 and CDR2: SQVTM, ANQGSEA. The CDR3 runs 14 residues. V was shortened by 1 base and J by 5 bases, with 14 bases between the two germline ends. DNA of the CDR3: TGCAGCGTTGAAGGGGCGCAAAGGGGGACTGAAGCTTTCTTT. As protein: CSVEGAQRGTEAFF.

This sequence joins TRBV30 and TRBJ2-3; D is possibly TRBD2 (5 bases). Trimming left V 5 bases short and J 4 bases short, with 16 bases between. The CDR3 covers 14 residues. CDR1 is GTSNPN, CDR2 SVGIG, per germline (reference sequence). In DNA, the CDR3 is TGTGCCTGGGCGGCGGGCGAGGGCCCAGATACGCAGTATTTT. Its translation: CAWAAGEGPDTQYF. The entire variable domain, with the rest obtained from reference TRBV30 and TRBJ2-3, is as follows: SQTIHQWPATLVQPVGSPLSLECTVEGTSNPNLYWYRQAAGRGLQLLFYSVGIGQISSEVPQNLSASRPQDRQFILSSKKLLLSDSGFYLCAWAAGEGPDTQYFGPGTRLTVL.

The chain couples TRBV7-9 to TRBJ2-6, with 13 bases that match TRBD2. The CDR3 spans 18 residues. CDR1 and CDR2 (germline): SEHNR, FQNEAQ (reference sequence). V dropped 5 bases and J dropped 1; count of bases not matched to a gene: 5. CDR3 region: CASSPGLAGASGANVLTF. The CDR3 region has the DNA TGTGCCAGCAGCCCCGGACTAGCGGGGGCATCTGGGGCCAACGTCCTGACTTTC.

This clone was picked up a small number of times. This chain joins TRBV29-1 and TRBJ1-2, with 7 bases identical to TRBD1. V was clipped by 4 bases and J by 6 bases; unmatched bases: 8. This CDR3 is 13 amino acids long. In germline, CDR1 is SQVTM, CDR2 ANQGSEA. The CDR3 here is CSVAFRQGDGYTF. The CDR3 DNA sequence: TGCAGCGTTGCCTTCCGACAGGGTGATGGCTACACCTTC.

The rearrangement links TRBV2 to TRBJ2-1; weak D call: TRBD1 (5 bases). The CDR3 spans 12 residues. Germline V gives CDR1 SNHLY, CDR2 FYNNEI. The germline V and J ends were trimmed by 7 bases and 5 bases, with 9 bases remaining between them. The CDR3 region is CASMGQDNEQFF. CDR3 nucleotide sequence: TGTGCCAGCATGGGGCAGGACAATGAGCAGTTCTTC.

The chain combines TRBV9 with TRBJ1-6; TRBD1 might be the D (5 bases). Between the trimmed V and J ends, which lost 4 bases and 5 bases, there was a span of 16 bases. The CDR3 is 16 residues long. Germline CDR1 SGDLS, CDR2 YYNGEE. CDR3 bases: TGTGCCAGCAGCCCCCTCCCCGGGACGAATAATTCACCCCTCCACTTT. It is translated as CASSPLPGTNNSPLHF.

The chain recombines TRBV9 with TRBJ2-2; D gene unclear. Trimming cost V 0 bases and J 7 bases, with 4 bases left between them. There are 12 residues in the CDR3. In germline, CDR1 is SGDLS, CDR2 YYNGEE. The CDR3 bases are TGTGCCAGCAGCGTAGGGATCGGGGAGCTGTTTTTT. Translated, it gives CASSVGIGELFF.

The CDR3 region is CSVGGAPNNEQFF. The CDR3 region has the DNA TGCAGCGTAGGGGGGGCCCCCAACAATGAGCAGTTCTTC. This sequence joins TRBV29-1 and TRBJ2-1; the D gene is possibly TRBD2 (7 bases). Trimming left V 6 bases short and J 5 bases short, with 14 bases between. The CDR3 is 13 amino acids. CDR1 and CDR2 from the germline V gene are SQVTM and ANQGSEA.

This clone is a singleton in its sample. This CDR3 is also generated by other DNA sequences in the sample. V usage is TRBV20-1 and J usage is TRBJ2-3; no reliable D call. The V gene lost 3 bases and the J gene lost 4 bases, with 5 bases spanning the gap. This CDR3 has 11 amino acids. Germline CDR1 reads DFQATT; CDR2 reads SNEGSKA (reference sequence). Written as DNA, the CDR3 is TGCAGTGCTAGTCTGGCAGATACGCAGTATTTT. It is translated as CSASLADTQYF.

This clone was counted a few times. CDR3 DNA sequence: TGTGCCAGCAGCTTAGGAATGGACAGGTTTTACAATGAGCAGTTCTTC. Protein sequence: CASSLGMDRFYNEQFF. The chain links TRBV11-1 to TRBJ2-1, with TRBD1 identical over 7 bases. This CDR3 is built from 16 residues. The germline V gene encodes CDR1 SGHAT and CDR2 FQDESV (reference sequence). The J segment lost 4 bases and the V segment lost 1 base, leaving 7 bases of the junction unmatched.

The CDR3, as DNA: TGTGCCTGGAGTGTCGGAGGGTCGGGAGCCGGGGAGCTGTTTTTT. Translating gives CAWSVGGSGAGELFF. The chain uses TRBV30 and TRBJ2-2; maybe TRBD2 (6 bases). The CDR3 contains 15 residues. Between the trimmed V and J ends, which lost 0 bases and 6 bases, there was a span of 14 bases. The germline gives CDR1 GTSNPN, CDR2 SVGIG (reference sequence).

DNA for the CDR3: TGCGCCAGCAGCTGGGGGTCCACTGAAGCTTTCTTT. This encodes CASSWGSTEAFF. The chain combines TRBV5-1 with TRBJ1-1; D is possibly TRBD1 (5 bases). The CDR3 length is 12 residues. Trimming took 3 bases from V and 4 from J, leaving 7 bases between them. Per the germline V gene, CDR1 is SGHRS and CDR2 is YFSETQ.

The chain's CDR3 is CASSQAGTLPSRYF. The CDR3 coding sequence is TGTGCCAGCAGCCAGGCCGGGACACTCCCAAGCAGGTACTTC. The rearrangement uses TRBV14 and TRBJ2-7, with a weak D call TRBD1 (6 bases). CDR1 SGHDN and CDR2 FVKESK come from the germline V gene. CDR3 length: 14 amino acids. The germline V and J ends were trimmed by 3 bases and 12 bases, with 21 bases remaining between them.

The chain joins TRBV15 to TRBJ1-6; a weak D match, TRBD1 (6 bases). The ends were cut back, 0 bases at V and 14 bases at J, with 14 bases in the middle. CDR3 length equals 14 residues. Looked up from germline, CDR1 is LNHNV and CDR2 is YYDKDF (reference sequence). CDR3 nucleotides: TGTGCCACCAGCAGAGACAGGGGTGGGTGGACCCTCCACTTT. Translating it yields CATSRDRGGWTLHF.

The CDR3 here is CASSFTGLYEQYF. As DNA, the CDR3 is TGCGCCAGCAGCTTCACAGGGCTCTACGAGCAGTACTTC. The chain joins TRBV5-1 to TRBJ2-7, with a weak D call TRBD1 (6 bases). The germline CDR1 and CDR2 sequences are SGHRS and YFSETQ. This CDR3 contains 13 residues. V was clipped by 2 bases and J by 3 bases, with 9 bases between them.